The 31 T cell receptor beta chains in this list originate from one sample, sequenced in a study of shared clonotypes between healthy human individuals. CD45RO-negative, CCR7-positively selected cells formed the naive CD8 fraction, excluding terminally differentiated effector memory CD45RA+ cells. Only in-frame clones appear in the TCRdb table, and some are missing; sequencing was by immunoSEQ multiplex PCR. The data show around 610,000 clones, around 96% seen once. What was sequenced was naive CD8+ T cells sorted from blood. The receptors derive from a woman aged 30 to 39 in good health.

This chain uses TRBV11-2 with TRBJ1-2, with D unclear. The germline V gene has CDR1 SGHAT and CDR2 FQNNGV. V was shortened by 3 bases and J by 8 bases, with 10 bases between the two germline ends. The CDR3 runs to 12 residues. CDR3 sequence reads: CASSFGGLGYTF. The CDR3 nucleotides are TGTGCCAGCAGCTTTGGAGGGCTGGGCTACACCTTC.

This sequence joins TRBV6-1 and TRBJ1-5; 10 bases map to TRBD1. Per germline, CDR1 MNHNS and CDR2 SASEGT. The V segment lost 2 bases and the J segment 5 bases; nucleotides outside the gene matches: 9. The CDR3 covers 17 residues. In nucleotides, the CDR3 is TGTGCCAGCAGTGAACCTCGGGACAGGGGATTCCATCAGCCCCAGCATTTT. Its translation is CASSEPRDRGFHQPQHF.

The chain recombines TRBV5-6 with TRBJ2-7; D is undetermined. Germline assignment: CDR1 SGHDT and CDR2 YYEEEE. The CDR3 contains 11 residues. The V gene lost 4 bases and the J gene lost 7 bases, with 9 bases spanning the gap. The CDR3 spells CASSAVGEQYF. The CDR3 DNA follows: TGTGCCAGCAGCGCGGTGGGGGAGCAGTACTTC.

The rearrangement joins TRBV5-1 to TRBJ1-3; D gene ambiguous. CDR3 length: 15 residues. The V gene's germline CDR1 is SGHRS and CDR2 YFSETQ. The V end lost 4 bases, the J end lost 0 bases, and 11 bases lay between the germline ends. As DNA, the CDR3 is TGCGCCAGCAGCACCGGGCTGAGCTCTGGAAACACCATATATTTT. Its translation is CASSTGLSSGNTIYF.

The chain joins TRBV2 to TRBJ2-6, with D perhaps matching TRBD1 (6 bases). Trimming left V 7 bases short and J 1 base short, with 14 bases between. The CDR3 sequence is 16 residues long. Germline V gene sequence: CDR1 SNHLY, CDR2 FYNNEI. The CDR3 nucleotides read TGTGCCAGCACTGGGACACGTTTGTCTGGGGCCAACGTCCTGACTTTC. Encoded protein: CASTGTRLSGANVLTF.

The CDR3 region has the DNA TGTGCCAGCAGTGAAAGGGTCAGCCTCACCGGGGAGCTGTTTTTT. Translation: CASSERVSLTGELFF. The chain combines TRBV2 with TRBJ2-2, with D unresolved. Germline V gene sequence: CDR1 SNHLY, CDR2 FYNNEI. V shed 2 bases and J shed 4 bases, with 11 bases lying between them. The CDR3 spans 15 residues.

The rearrangement uses TRBV28 and TRBJ1-5, with a tentative D call TRBD1 (5 bases). V lost 6 bases and J lost 0, with 33 bases in between. CDR3 length equals 22 residues. Per the germline V gene, CDR1 is MDHEN and CDR2 is SYDVKM. The CDR3 DNA reads TGTGCCAGCAGCCCATTAACCGCCACGGGGGTGGGCCTGGAATATAGCAATCAGCCCCAGCATTTT. Protein sequence: CASSPLTATGVGLEYSNQPQHF.

The genes are TRBV27 and TRBJ2-7, with 9 bases lining up with TRBD2. CDR3 length: 13 amino acids. V shed 3 bases and J 6 bases; nucleotides not matched to a gene: 3. Germline CDR1 reads MNHEY; CDR2 reads SMNVEV (reference sequence). CDR3 DNA sequence: TGTGCCAGCAGTTTGCTAGCGGGAAGCGAGCAGTACTTC. It yields the protein CASSLLAGSEQYF.

CDR3 nucleotide sequence: TGTGCCAGCAGCGGCTCGGGACAGGGAACTTACGAGCAGTACTTC. Translation: CASSGSGQGTYEQYF. This chain joins TRBV11-2 and TRBJ2-7; 9 nucleotides line up with TRBD1. With V trimmed by 5 bases and J by 4 bases, 9 bases remained unmatched. The CDR3 contains 15 residues. Germline CDR1 is SGHAT and CDR2 is FQNNGV.

Concerning this clone: The sample contains more than one DNA sequence encoding this CDR3. This chain links TRBV7-9 with TRBJ2-7; D may be TRBD1 (6 bases). With 4 bases removed from V and 3 bases from J, the gap between germline ends came to 10 bases. Per germline, CDR1 SEHNR and CDR2 FQNEAQ (reference sequence). This CDR3 has 13 amino acids. CDR3 bases: TGTGCCAGCAGCTCACCACAGGGCTACGAGCAGTACTTC. As protein: CASSSPQGYEQYF.

This clone was seen once. CDR3 nucleotides: TGTGCCAGCAGTATTGTCCTTCCCGTTACGGCAAGCCAGCCCCAGCATTTT. This codes for CASSIVLPVTASQPQHF. This chain joins TRBV28 and TRBJ1-5; D ambiguous. This CDR3 region has 17 residues. Trimming took off 5 bases at V and 7 bases at J, with 24 bases between the two ends. CDR1 is MDHEN and CDR2 is SYDVKM in the germline V gene.

The rearrangement joins TRBV14 to TRBJ2-6, with TRBD1 matching over 7 bases. Germline CDR1 reads SGHDN; CDR2 reads FVKESK. CDR3 size: 17 residues. Unmatched junction bases numbered 6, after V lost 0 bases and J lost 4 bases. The CDR3 nucleotides read TGTGCCAGCAGCCAAGATATGTCGGACAGGGGGGCCAACGTCCTGACTTTC. This codes for CASSQDMSDRGANVLTF.

This clone was counted a single time. V and J are TRBV27 and TRBJ2-3, with D possibly matching TRBD2 (6 bases). Germline values: CDR1 MNHEY, CDR2 SMNVEV (reference sequence). This CDR3 is 18 amino acids long. Trimming took 4 bases from V and 4 from J, leaving 24 bases between them. The CDR3: CASSSFPLSGHISDTQYF. DNA for the CDR3: TGTGCCAGCAGTTCCTTCCCTCTCAGCGGGCATATATCAGATACGCAGTATTTT.

In its sample, this clone was seen once. The gene calls are TRBV19 and TRBJ1-5, with D uncertain. Germline V gives CDR1 LNHDA, CDR2 SQIVND (reference sequence). The V end was cut by 5 bases, the J end by 0 bases, with 20 bases between. The CDR3 loop spans 18 amino acids. CDR3 DNA sequence: TGTGCCAGTAGTCCTAGCCCGCTAGACGGCTATAGCAATCAGCCCCAGCATTTT. This encodes CASSPSPLDGYSNQPQHF.

This clone was counted once. CDR3 coding DNA: TGTGCCAGTAGTATCCCAGGGATCTTGCAGCCCCAGCATTTT. Protein product: CASSIPGILQPQHF. The V and J genes are TRBV19 and TRBJ1-5; the D gene is possibly TRBD1 (5 bases). Germline CDR1 is LNHDA and CDR2 is SQIVND (reference sequence). The CDR3 consists of 14 residues. Trimming shortened V by 3 bases and J by 7 bases, and 13 bases separated the two germline ends.

The chain combines TRBV13 with TRBJ2-2; D remains ambiguous. Trimming took off 6 bases at V and 0 bases at J, with 11 bases between the two ends. The germline CDR1 and CDR2 sequences are PRHDT and FYEKMQ (reference sequence). The CDR3 is 15 residues long. The CDR3 DNA reads TGTGCCAGCAGTTCCAATTACCCGAACACCGGGGAGCTGTTTTTT. Its translation: CASSSNYPNTGELFF.

The V call is TRBV2, the J call TRBJ2-7, with 11 positions matching TRBD2. The V segment lost 8 bases and the J segment 4 bases; nucleotides outside the gene matches: 7. The CDR3 sequence is 14 residues long. Germline CDR1 reads SNHLY; CDR2 reads FYNNEI. The chain's CDR3 is CASGLAGGDYEQYF. The CDR3, as DNA: TGTGCCAGCGGGCTAGCGGGAGGTGATTACGAGCAGTACTTC.

The J gene is TRBJ2-7, the V gene TRBV5-4, with 13 bases fitting TRBD2. The germline CDR1 and CDR2 sequences are SGHNT and YYREEE (reference sequence). This CDR3 contains 14 residues. The trim removed 4 bases at V and 7 bases at J, leaving 5 bases unmatched. The CDR3 coding sequence is TGTGCCAGCAGCCCACTAGCGGGAGGGGTTGAGCAGTACTTC. This translates into CASSPLAGGVEQYF.

This chain uses TRBV30 with TRBJ1-6, with 7 bases fitting TRBD1. The trim removed 3 bases at V and 7 bases at J, leaving 6 bases unmatched. CDR3 length equals 14 residues. The germline V gene has CDR1 GTSNPN and CDR2 SVGIG (reference sequence). The CDR3 here is CAWRRDRGNSPLHF. The CDR3 region has the DNA TGTGCCTGGAGGCGGGACAGAGGGAATTCACCCCTCCACTTT.

The CDR3 DNA reads as TGTGCCAGTACCGTGGGACAGGGTGGAACTGAAGCTTTCTTT. Translated, it gives CASTVGQGGTEAFF. The chain links TRBV19 to TRBJ1-1; 9 bases are a match to TRBD1. This CDR3 is built from 14 residues. The germline gives CDR1 LNHDA, CDR2 SQIVND (reference sequence). V shed 7 bases, J shed 5 bases, and the junction held 8 bases outside the gene matches. Drawing the rest from reference TRBV19 and TRBJ1-1, the complete variable domain is DGGITQSPKYLFRKEGQNVTLSCEQNLNHDAMYWYRQDPGQGLRLIYYSQIVNDFQKGDIAEGYSVSREKKESFPLTVTSAQKNPTAFYLCASTVGQGGTEAFFGQGTRLTVV.

The rearrangement joins TRBV2 to TRBJ1-2; 10 bases align to TRBD1. The ends lost 5 bases at V and 6 bases at J; junction bases unmatched: 18. The CDR3 length is 18 residues. Looked up from germline, CDR1 is SNHLY and CDR2 is FYNNEI. CDR3 loop: CASSSSSEGQGDGDGYTF. The CDR3, as DNA: TGTGCCAGCAGTAGCAGCTCCGAAGGACAGGGGGATGGGGATGGCTACACCTTC.

CDR3 loop: CASMPRDSSYEQYF. CDR3 in DNA: TGTGCCAGCATGCCTAGGGACAGCTCCTACGAGCAGTACTTC. This chain joins TRBV27 and TRBJ2-7, with 7 bases aligning to TRBD1. CDR1 is MNHEY and CDR2 is SMNVEV in the germline V gene (reference sequence). The CDR3 extends over 14 amino acids. V dropped 7 bases and J dropped 0; count of bases not matched to a gene: 6.

The V and J genes are TRBV28 and TRBJ1-1, with TRBD1 matching over 7 bases. The CDR3 totals 14 residues. Unmatched junction bases numbered 4, after V lost 2 bases and J lost 4 bases. CDR1 is MDHEN, CDR2 SYDVKM, per germline. The CDR3 spells CASSLQGEGTEAFF. Written as DNA, the CDR3 is TGTGCCAGCAGTTTACAGGGGGAGGGCACTGAAGCTTTCTTT.

The V gene is TRBV7-9, the J gene TRBJ1-5, with D possibly being TRBD1 (5 bases). The CDR3 covers 17 residues. Germline CDR1 reads SEHNR; CDR2 reads FQNEAQ (reference sequence). V was clipped by 0 bases and J by 0 bases, with 12 bases between them. CDR3 region: CASSLAQGPYSNQPQHF. The CDR3 DNA follows: TGTGCCAGCAGCTTAGCGCAGGGCCCGTATAGCAATCAGCCCCAGCATTTT.

The chain has TRBV27 and TRBJ2-2, with D possibly TRBD1 on 5 matching bases. Germline CDR1 MNHEY, CDR2 SMNVEV (reference sequence). The germline V and J ends were trimmed by 3 bases and 4 bases, with 9 bases remaining between them. The length of the CDR3 is 14 residues. The CDR3 sequence: CASSFLGATGELFF. The CDR3 DNA reads TGTGCCAGCAGTTTCCTAGGGGCCACCGGGGAGCTGTTTTTT.

The chain employs TRBV7-6 and TRBJ2-7, with unresolved D. Trimming removed 5 bases at V and 0 bases at J, with 14 bases between. Germline loops: CDR1 SGHVS, CDR2 FNYEAQ. The CDR3 totals 15 residues. In nucleotides, the CDR3 is TGTGCCAGCAGCGTCGGGCAAGGAAGCTCCTACGAGCAGTACTTC. This codes for CASSVGQGSSYEQYF.

The chain joins TRBV7-9 to TRBJ2-1, with 11 nucleotides matching TRBD2. CDR3 length: 17 residues. Germline trimming cut 7 bases from V and 8 bases from J; bases unmatched to any gene: 16. Germline assignment: CDR1 SEHNR and CDR2 FQNEAQ (reference sequence). The CDR3 DNA reads TGTGCCAGCACCAAGGGGCTAGCGGGAGGTCTTTGGGATGAGCAGTTCTTC. This codes for CASTKGLAGGLWDEQFF.

The rearrangement links TRBV6-5 to TRBJ1-5; D gene unclear. CDR1 and CDR2 (germline): MNHEY, SVGAGI. Trimming pared 2 bases from V and 5 bases from J, leaving 7 bases between. The CDR3 is 13 residues long. The CDR3 spells CASSYGYYQPQHF. The CDR3 bases are TGTGCCAGCAGTTACGGTTATTATCAGCCCCAGCATTTT.

The chain is built from TRBV5-6 and TRBJ2-2, with a weak D call TRBD2 (6 bases). The CDR3 sequence is 19 residues long. V gave up 1 base and J gave up 4 bases, with 23 bases separating them. Germline lookup yields CDR1 SGHDT and CDR2 YYEEEE. CDR3 loop: CASSLPPGGTLRPTGELFF. CDR3 DNA: TGTGCCAGCAGCTTGCCCCCTGGGGGGACTCTTCGTCCCACCGGGGAGCTGTTTTTT.

This chain links TRBV7-6 with TRBJ2-7; tentative D call: TRBD1 (5 bases). The length of the CDR3 is 12 residues. Germline assignment: CDR1 SGHVS and CDR2 FNYEAQ. V dropped 0 bases and J dropped 6 bases, with 6 bases sitting between them. In DNA, the CDR3 is TGTGCCAGCAGCTTAGCAGGGGCCGAGCAGTACTTC. It yields the protein CASSLAGAEQYF.

In nucleotides, the CDR3 is TGTGCCAGCAGCTTCAGGGTGGGGTACCAAGAGACCCAGTACTTC. Its protein product is CASSFRVGYQETQYF. J is TRBJ2-5 and V is TRBV7-8; possibly TRBD1 for D (5 bases). The V and J ends lost 3 bases and 0 bases respectively, with 11 bases between them. CDR1 is SGHVS, CDR2 FQNEAQ, per germline. The CDR3 runs 15 residues.